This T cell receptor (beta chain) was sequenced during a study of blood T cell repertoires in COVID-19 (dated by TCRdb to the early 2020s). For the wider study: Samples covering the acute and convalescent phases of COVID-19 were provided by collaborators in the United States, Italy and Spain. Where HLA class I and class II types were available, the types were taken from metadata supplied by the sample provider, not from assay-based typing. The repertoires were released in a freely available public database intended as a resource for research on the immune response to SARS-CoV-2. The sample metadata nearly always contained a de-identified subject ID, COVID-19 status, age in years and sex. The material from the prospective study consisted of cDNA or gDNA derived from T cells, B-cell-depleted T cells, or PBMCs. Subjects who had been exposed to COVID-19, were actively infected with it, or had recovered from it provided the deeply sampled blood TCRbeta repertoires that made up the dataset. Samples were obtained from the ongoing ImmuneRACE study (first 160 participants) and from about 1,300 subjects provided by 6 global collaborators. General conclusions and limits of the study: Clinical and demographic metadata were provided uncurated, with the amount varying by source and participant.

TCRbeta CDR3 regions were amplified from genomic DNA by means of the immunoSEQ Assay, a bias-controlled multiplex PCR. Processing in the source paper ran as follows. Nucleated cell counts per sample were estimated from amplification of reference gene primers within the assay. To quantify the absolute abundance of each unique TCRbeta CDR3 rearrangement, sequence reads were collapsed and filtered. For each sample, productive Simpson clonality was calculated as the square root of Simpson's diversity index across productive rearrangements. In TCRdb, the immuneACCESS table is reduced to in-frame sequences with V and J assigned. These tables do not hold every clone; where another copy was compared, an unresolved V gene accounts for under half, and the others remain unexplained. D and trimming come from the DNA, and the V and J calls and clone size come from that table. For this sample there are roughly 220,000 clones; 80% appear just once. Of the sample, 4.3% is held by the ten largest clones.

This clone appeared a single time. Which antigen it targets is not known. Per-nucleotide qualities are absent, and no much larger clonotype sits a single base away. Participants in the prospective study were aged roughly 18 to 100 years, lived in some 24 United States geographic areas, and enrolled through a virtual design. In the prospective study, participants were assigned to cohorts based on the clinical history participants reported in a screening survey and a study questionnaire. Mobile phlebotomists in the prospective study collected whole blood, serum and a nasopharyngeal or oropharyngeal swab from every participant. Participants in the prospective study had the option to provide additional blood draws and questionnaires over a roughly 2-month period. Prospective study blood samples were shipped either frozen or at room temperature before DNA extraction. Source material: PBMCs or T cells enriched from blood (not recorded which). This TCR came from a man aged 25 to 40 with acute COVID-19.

The base sequence is TGTGCCAGCAGCTGGGACAGGGCGGGTAATAAGTGGACTGAAGCTTTCTTT. Translation gives CASSWDRAGNKWTEAFF. The sequence joins TRBV2 to TRBJ1-1; 9 bases in between match TRBD1. CDR1 and CDR2 are drawn from the germline V gene: SNHLY, FYNNEI. The CDR3, from cysteine to phenylalanine, totals 17 residues. The retained sequence is limited to the CDR3, 51 bases, with the frame set at the first base. V has 6 bases trimmed and J has 5 bases trimmed; junction bases matching no gene number 16.